This T cell receptor (beta chain) derives from a study of identical twins. This clonotype showed up just a few times. Germline CDR1 is MGHRA and CDR2 is YSYEKL. The CDR3 consists of 13 residues. V was clipped by 1 base and J by 12 bases, with 13 bases between them. TCRdb called the 5' RACE reads again in MiXCR, with one record for every CDR3 protein. Of some 320,000 distinct CDR3 sequences listed, 9% to 15% were seen once; the top ten hold roughly 7%. These records were also assigned to another study, of yellow fever vaccine responses in identical twins.

Sequenced material: CD8+ T cells sorted from blood. The chain joins TRBV4-1 to TRBJ2-1; no definite D call. The source is a young woman in good health. CDR3 residues: CASSQVMQAWQFF. CDR3 nucleotides: TGCGCCAGCAGCCAAGTGATGCAAGCGTGGCAGTTCTTC.